This T cell receptor (beta chain) comes out of a study of cytomegalovirus exposure and HLA in healthy donors. About the research overall: The 120 validation repertoires and the 666 first-cohort repertoires shared a platform, a later analysis reported. Study results and caveats: In vitro experiments confirmed that a few CMV-associated chains were specific for CMV antigens. The study flagged about 150 TCR beta chains as cytomegalovirus-associated.

The validation cohort, a group of 130 or so subjects, included the donors and was separate from the roughly 620-subject first cohort. With V trimmed by 6 bases and J by 2 bases, 8 bases remained unmatched. Looked up from germline, CDR1 is MNHNY and CDR2 is SVGAGI (reference sequence). The CDR3 has 15 amino acids. TCRdb keeps only in-frame clones here, not all; method: immunoSEQ multiplex PCR. Here the sample spans more than 250,000 clones, about nine tenths being singletons. Regarding this clone: Its antigen remains unknown.

The TCR comes from a woman younger than 30 in good health and CMV-seronegative. The sequencing sample was made of PBMCs. The chain recombines TRBV6-6 with TRBJ2-5, with TRBD1 matching 8 bases. Here the CDR3 DNA reads TGTGCCAGCAGGACGACAGGGGCCCAGCAAGAGACCCAGTACTTC. Its translation is CASRTTGAQQETQYF.